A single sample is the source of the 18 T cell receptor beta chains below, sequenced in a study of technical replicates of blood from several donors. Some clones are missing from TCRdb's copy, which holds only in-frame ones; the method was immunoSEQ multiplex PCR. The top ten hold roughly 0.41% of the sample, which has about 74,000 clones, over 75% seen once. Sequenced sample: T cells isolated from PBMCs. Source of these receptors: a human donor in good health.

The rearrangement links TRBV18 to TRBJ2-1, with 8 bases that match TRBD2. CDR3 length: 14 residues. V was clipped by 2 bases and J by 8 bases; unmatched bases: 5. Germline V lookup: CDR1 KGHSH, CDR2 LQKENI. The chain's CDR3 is CASSPSSGSYEQFF. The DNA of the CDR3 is TGTGCCAGCTCACCATCTAGCGGGTCCTATGAGCAGTTCTTC.

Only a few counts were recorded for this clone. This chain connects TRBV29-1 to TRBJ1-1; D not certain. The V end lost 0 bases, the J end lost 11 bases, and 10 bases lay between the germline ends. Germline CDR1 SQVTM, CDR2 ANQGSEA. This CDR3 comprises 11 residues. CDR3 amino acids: CSVEDYGEAFF. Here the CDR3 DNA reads TGCAGCGTTGAAGATTATGGGGAGGCTTTCTTT.

In nucleotides, the CDR3 is TGTGCCAGCAGCCAAGCTCCCGGGACAGGGGGCGGGTGGGATACGCAGTATTTT. It translates to CASSQAPGTGGGWDTQYF. This chain links TRBV4-2 with TRBJ2-3; 12 positions match TRBD1. Germline assignment: CDR1 LGHNA and CDR2 YNFKEQ. The CDR3 has 18 residues. V gave up 1 base and J gave up 6 bases; unmatched junction bases: 11.

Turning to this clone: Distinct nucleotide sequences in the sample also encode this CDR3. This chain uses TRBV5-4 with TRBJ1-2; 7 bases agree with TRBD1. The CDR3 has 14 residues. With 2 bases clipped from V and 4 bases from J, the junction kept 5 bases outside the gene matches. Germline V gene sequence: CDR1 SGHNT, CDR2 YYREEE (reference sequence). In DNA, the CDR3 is TGTGCCAGCAGCTTTGGGACAGCACTCTATGGCTACACCTTC. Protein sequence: CASSFGTALYGYTF.

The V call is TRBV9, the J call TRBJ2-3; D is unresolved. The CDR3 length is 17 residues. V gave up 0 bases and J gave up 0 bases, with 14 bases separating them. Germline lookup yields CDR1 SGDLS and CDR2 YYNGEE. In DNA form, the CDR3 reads TGTGCCAGCAGCGTAGCTTTGAGGCCCAAGAGCACAGATACGCAGTATTTT. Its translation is CASSVALRPKSTDTQYF.

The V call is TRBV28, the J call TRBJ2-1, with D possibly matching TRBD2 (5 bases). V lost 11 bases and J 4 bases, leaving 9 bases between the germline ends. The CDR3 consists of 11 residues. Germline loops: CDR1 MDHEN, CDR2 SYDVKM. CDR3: CAVSGYNEQFF. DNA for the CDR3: TGTGCCGTGAGCGGTTACAATGAGCAGTTCTTC. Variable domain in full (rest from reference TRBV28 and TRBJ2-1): DVKVTQSSRYLVKRTGEKVFLECVQDMDHENMFWYRQDPGLGLRLIYFSYDVKMKEKGDIPEGYSVSREKKERFSLILESASTNQTSMYLCAVSGYNEQFFGPGTRLTVL.

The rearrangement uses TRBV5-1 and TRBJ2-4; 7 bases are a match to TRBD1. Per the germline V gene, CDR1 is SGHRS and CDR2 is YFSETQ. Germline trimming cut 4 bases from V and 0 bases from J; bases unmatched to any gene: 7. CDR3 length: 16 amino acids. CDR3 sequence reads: CASSLGTVQAKNIQYF. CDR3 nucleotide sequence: TGCGCCAGCAGCCTAGGGACAGTACAAGCCAAAAACATTCAGTACTTC.

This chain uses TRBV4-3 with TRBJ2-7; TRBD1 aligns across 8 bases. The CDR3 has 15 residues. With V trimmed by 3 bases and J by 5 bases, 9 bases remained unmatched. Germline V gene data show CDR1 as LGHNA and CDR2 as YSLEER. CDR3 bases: TGCGCCAGCAGCCACCTACAGGGGGTTAGTAACGAGCAGTACTTC. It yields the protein CASSHLQGVSNEQYF.

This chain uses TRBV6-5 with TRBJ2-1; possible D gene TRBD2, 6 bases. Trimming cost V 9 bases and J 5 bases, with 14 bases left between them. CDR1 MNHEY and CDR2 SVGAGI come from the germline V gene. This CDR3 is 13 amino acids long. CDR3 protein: CASATSLNNEQFF. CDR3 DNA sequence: TGTGCCAGTGCCACTAGCCTTAACAATGAGCAGTTCTTC.

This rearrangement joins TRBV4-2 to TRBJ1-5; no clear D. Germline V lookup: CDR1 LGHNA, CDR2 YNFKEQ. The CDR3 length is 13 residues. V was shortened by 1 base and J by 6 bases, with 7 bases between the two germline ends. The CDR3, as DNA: TGTGCCAGCAGCCAAGTTTTCCTTCAGCCCCAGCATTTT. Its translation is CASSQVFLQPQHF.

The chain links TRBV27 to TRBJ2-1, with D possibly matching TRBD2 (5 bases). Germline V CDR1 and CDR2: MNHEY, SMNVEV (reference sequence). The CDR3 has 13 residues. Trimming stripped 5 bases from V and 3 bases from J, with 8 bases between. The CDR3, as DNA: TGTGCCAGCAGTCTCGGACTCTACAATGAGCAGTTCTTC. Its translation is CASSLGLYNEQFF.

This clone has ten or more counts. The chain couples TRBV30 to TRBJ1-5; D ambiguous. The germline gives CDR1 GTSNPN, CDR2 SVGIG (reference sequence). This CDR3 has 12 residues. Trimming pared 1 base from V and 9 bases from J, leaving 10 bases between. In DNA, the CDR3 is TGTGCCTGGAGTGATCAGACGGGGCCCCAGCATTTT. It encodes CAWSDQTGPQHF. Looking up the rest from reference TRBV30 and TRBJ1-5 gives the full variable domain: SQTIHQWPATLVQPVGSPLSLECTVEGTSNPNLYWYRQAAGRGLQLLFYSVGIGQISSEVPQNLSASRPQDRQFILSSKKLLLSDSGFYLCAWSDQTGPQHFGDGTRLSIL.

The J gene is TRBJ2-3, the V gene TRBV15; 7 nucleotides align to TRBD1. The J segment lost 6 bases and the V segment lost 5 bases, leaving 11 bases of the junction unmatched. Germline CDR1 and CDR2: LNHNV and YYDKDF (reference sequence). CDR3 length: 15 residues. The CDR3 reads CATSSDQGVRDTQYF. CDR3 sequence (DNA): TGTGCCACCAGCTCCGACCAGGGGGTTAGGGATACGCAGTATTTT.

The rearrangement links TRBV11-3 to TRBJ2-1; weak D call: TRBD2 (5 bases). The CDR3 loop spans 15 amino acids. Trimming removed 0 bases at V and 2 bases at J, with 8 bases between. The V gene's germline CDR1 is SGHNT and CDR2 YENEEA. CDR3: CASSLEGATYNEQFF. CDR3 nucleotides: TGTGCCAGCAGCTTAGAGGGAGCTACCTACAATGAGCAGTTCTTC.

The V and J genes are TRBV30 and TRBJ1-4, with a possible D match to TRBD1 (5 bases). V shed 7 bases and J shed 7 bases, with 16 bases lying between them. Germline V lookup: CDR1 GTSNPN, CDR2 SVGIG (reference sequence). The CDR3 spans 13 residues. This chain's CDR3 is CASTGGNGEKLFF. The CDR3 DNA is TGTGCCTCTACGGGGGGGAACGGTGAAAAACTGTTTTTT.

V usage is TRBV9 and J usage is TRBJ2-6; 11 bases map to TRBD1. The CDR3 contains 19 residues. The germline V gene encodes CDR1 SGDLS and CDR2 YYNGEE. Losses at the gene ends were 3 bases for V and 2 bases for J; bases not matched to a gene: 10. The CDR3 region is CASSGWGRTGGAGANVLTF. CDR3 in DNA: TGTGCCAGCAGCGGCTGGGGGAGGACAGGGGGCGCTGGGGCCAACGTCCTGACTTTC. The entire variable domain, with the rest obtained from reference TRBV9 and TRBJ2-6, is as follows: DSGVTQTPKHLITATGQRVTLRCSPRSGDLSVYWYQQSLDQGLQFLIQYYNGEERAKGNILERFSAQQFPDLHSELNLSSLELGDSALYFCASSGWGRTGGAGANVLTFGAGSRLTVL.

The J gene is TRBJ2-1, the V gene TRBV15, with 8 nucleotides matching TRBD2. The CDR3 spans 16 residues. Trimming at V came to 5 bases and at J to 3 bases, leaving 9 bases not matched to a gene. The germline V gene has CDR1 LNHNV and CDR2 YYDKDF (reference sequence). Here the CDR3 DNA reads TGTGCCACCAGCTCAAGAGGGACTAGTCTCTACAATGAGCAGTTCTTC. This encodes CATSSRGTSLYNEQFF.

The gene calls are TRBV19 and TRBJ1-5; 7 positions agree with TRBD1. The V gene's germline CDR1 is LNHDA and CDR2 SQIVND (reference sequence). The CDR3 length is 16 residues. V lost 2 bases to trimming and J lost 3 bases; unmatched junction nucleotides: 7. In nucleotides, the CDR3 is TGTGCCAGTAGTATAATTGGACAGGCAGACAATCAGCCCCAGCATTTT. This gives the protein CASSIIGQADNQPQHF.